This T cell receptor (beta chain) was identified in a study of neurological immune-mediated disorders. General study results and limits: None of the CDR3 amino acid sequences of expanded clones recurred across subjects, suggesting private repertoires in all groups. HTLV-1-associated myelopathy ranked highest for TCR clonal expansion and multiple sclerosis lowest, beneath healthy controls.

By share, this clonotype ranks as medium-sized. Its target is not known. Every sequencing run generated in excess of 160 million TCR-beta sequences. These sequences covered 15-18 subjects. Each CDR3 protein is one row after TCRdb ran MiXCR on the 5' RACE reads. Of about 21,000 distinct CDR3 sequences listed, 15% were seen once; the top ten hold approximately 15%. For the unsorted libraries, 2 million PBMCs stored at -80 C served as input. The origin of this receptor is a female donor with HTLV-1-associated myelopathy (HAM/TSP). The sequencing input was PBMCs.

The CDR3 loop is CSALRDLRDNEQFF. CDR3 sequence (DNA): TGCAGTGCCCTCCGGGACCTAAGGGACAATGAGCAGTTCTTC. This sequence joins TRBV20-1 and TRBJ2-1; D may be TRBD1 or TRBD2 (5 bases each). The germline V gene encodes CDR1 DFQATT and CDR2 SNEGSKA (reference sequence). The CDR3 loop spans 14 amino acids. V was pared by 6 bases and J by 5 bases, with 17 bases between.